The TCR beta chain under discussion was sequenced for a study of PD-L1 blockade in urothelial cancer. About the study: About 90% of the 29 patients were males with bladder-origin urothelial cancer. Each blood sample yielded a median of about 130,000 T cells.

V lost 3 bases, J lost 2 bases, and 6 bases stayed unmatched. The CDR3 covers 16 residues. Germline-derived CDR1 and CDR2 are SGDLS and YYNGEE. Libraries were prepared by immunoSEQ multiplex PCR; TCRdb keeps only in-frame clonotypes and omits some of them. This sample yields tens of thousands of clones, of which 87% are seen a single time; around 8% belongs to the top ten. A total of 1 to 8 samples per patient were collected pretreatment and on-treatment. This TCR was recovered from a man aged 60-69 years with urothelial cancer. The rearrangement uses TRBV9 and TRBJ2-3; 10 bases align to TRBD1. The material was PBMCs, obtained around atezolizumab (anti-PD-L1) treatment. The CDR3 region is CASSGLGQGITDTQYF. In DNA, the CDR3 is TGTGCCAGCAGCGGACTGGGACAGGGGATCACAGATACGCAGTATTTT.